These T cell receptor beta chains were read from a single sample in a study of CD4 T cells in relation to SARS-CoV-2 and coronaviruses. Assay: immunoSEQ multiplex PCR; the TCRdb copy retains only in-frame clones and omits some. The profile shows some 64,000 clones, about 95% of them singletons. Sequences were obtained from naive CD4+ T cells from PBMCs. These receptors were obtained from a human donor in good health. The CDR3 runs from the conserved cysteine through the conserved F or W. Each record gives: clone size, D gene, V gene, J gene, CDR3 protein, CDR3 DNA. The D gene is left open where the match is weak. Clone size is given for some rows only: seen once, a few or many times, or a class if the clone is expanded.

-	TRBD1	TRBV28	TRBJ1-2	CASRMTGQAYGYTF	TGTGCCAGCAGGATGACAGGGCAGGCCTATGGCTACACCTTC
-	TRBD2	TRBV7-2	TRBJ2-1	CASSSRTSGPTGFEQFF	TGTGCCAGCAGCTCAAGGACTAGCGGGCCGACAGGTTTTGAGCAGTTCTTC
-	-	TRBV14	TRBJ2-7	CASSQDAWAYEQYF	TGTGCCAGCAGCCAAGATGCTTGGGCCTACGAGCAGTACTTC
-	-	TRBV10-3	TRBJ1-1	CAISPGGVETEAFF	TGTGCCATCAGCCCGGGAGGGGTTGAGACGGAAGCTTTCTTT
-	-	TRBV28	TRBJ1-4	CASSYQGDNEKLFF	TGTGCCAGCAGTTACCAGGGTGACAATGAAAAACTGTTTTTT
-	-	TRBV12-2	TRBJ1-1	CASRLLIRDRGLVTEAFF	TGTGCAAGTCGCTTACTCATTAGGGACAGGGGGCTAGTGACTGAAGCTTTCTTT
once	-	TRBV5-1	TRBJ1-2	CASSSPRDGVYGYTF	TGCGCCAGCAGCTCGCCCCGGGACGGGGTCTATGGCTACACCTTC
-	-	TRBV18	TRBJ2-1	CASSPIEGSHEQFF	TGTGCCAGCTCACCGATCGAAGGTAGTCATGAGCAGTTCTTC
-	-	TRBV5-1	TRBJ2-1	CASSRAGSSYNEQFF	TGCGCCAGCAGCAGAGCAGGGAGCTCCTACAATGAGCAGTTCTTC
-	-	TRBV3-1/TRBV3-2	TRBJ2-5	CASSQDGGKETQYF	TGTGCCAGCAGCCAAGATGGCGGGAAAGAGACCCAGTACTTC
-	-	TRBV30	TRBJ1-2	CAWNKGRWEYGYTF	TGTGCCTGGAATAAGGGCAGGTGGGAGTATGGCTACACCTTC
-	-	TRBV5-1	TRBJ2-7	CASSLLGLAGHEQYF	TGCGCCAGCAGCTTGCTCGGTCTGGCCGGGCACGAGCAGTACTTC
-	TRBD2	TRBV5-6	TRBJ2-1	CASSLGPLAGGRNEQFF	TGTGCCAGCAGCCTCGGACCTCTAGCGGGAGGTCGGAATGAGCAGTTCTTC
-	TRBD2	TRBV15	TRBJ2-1	CATSRISGIAQFF	TGTGCCACCAGCAGGATTAGCGGGATTGCGCAGTTCTTC
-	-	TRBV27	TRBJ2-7	CASRSGSVRQRVDEQYF	TGTGCCAGCAGATCTGGCTCCGTTCGACAGCGCGTCGACGAGCAGTACTTC
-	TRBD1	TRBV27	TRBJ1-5	CASSPIRGQGQPQHF	TGTGCCAGCAGCCCGATCAGGGGGCAGGGTCAGCCCCAGCATTTT
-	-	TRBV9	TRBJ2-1	CASSVGETPFDYNEQFF	TGTGCCAGCAGCGTAGGGGAAACCCCCTTTGACTACAATGAGCAGTTCTTC
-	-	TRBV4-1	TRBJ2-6	CASKHFGQKPSGANVLTF	TGCGCCAGCAAACATTTCGGACAGAAACCCTCTGGGGCCAACGTCCTGACTTTC
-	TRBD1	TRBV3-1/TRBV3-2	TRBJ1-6	CASSLATGTGGNNSPLHF	TGTGCCAGCAGCCTCGCTACGGGTACAGGGGGCAATAATTCACCCCTCCACTTT
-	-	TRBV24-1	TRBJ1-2	CATSDPALAGYGYTF	TGTGCCACCAGTGATCCAGCCCTGGCGGGCTATGGCTACACCTTC
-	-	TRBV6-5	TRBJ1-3	CASRGRGSGNTIYF	TGTGCCAGCAGGGGACGGGGCTCTGGAAACACCATATATTTT
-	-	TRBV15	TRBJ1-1	CATSRVKNTEAFF	TGTGCCACCAGCAGAGTCAAGAACACTGAAGCTTTCTTT
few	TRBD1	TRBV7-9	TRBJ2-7	CASSNRDRGPYEQYF	TGTGCCAGCAGCAACAGGGACAGGGGGCCCTACGAGCAGTACTTC
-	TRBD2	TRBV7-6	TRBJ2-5	CASSQGLAGSSGETQYF	TGTGCCAGCAGCCAGGGACTAGCGGGATCCTCCGGGGAGACCCAGTACTTC
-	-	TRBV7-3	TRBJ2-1	CASSLDSSYNEQFF	TGTGCCAGCAGCCTGGACAGTTCCTACAATGAGCAGTTCTTC
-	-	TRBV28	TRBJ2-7	CASRGPYEQYF	TGTGCCAGCAGGGGGCCATACGAGCAGTACTTC
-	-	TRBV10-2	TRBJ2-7	CASSESSLRTAAYEQYF	TGCGCCAGCAGTGAGTCTTCGCTCCGGACCGCCGCCTACGAGCAGTACTTC
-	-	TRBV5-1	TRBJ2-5	CASSAGIQETQYF	TGCGCCAGCAGCGCCGGGATCCAAGAGACCCAGTACTTC
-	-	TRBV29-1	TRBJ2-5	CSVEQGAQETQYF	TGCAGCGTTGAACAGGGAGCACAAGAGACCCAGTACTTC
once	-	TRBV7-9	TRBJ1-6	CASTPGDQGNSPLHF	TGTGCCAGCACCCCTGGGGATCAGGGCAATTCACCCCTCCACTTT
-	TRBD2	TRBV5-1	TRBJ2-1	CASAPSGFFNEQFF	TGCGCCAGCGCCCCTAGCGGGTTTTTCAATGAGCAGTTCTTC
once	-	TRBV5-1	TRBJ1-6	CASSSDPLSSYNSPLHF	TGCGCCAGCAGCTCTGACCCCCTGAGCTCCTATAATTCACCCCTCCACTTT
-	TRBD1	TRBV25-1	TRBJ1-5	CASSRTGNQPQHF	TGTGCCAGCAGCCGGACAGGTAATCAGCCCCAGCATTTT
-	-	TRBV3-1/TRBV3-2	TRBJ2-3	CASSPLLGGSLAQYF	TGTGCCAGCAGCCCCCTATTAGGTGGGAGCCTGGCGCAGTATTTT
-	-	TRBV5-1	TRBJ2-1	CASSLLNRGNEQFF	TGCGCCAGCAGCTTACTCAACCGGGGCAATGAGCAGTTCTTC
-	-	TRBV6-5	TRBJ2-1	CASWSPSHYNEQFF	TGTGCCAGCTGGAGCCCCAGCCACTACAATGAGCAGTTCTTC
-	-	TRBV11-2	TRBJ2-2	CASRPNPVGELFF	TGTGCCAGCAGGCCCAATCCTGTCGGGGAGCTGTTTTTT
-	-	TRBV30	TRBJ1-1	CAWSGQSNTEAFF	TGTGCCTGGAGTGGGCAGTCGAACACTGAAGCTTTCTTT
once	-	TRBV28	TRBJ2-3	CASSLHRGGTTDTQYF	TGTGCCAGCAGTCTCCACAGGGGGGGAACGACAGATACGCAGTATTTT
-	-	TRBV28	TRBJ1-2	CASSPRVSGGYTF	TGTGCCAGCAGTCCTCGGGTTTCGGGAGGCTACACCTTC
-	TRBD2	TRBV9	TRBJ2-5	CASSVGTSWETQYF	TGTGCCAGCAGCGTCGGGACTAGCTGGGAGACCCAGTACTTC
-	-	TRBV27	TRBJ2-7	CASSPGVGEQYF	TGTGCCAGCAGCCCAGGGGTGGGCGAGCAGTACTTC
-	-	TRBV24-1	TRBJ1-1	CATSDLSSFGTFF	TGTGCCACCAGTGATTTGAGTTCATTCGGGACTTTCTTT
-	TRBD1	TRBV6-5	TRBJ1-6	CASSNDRGHNSPLHF	TGTGCCAGCAGCAATGACAGGGGTCATAATTCACCCCTCCACTTT
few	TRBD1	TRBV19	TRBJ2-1	CASTGAPRQGTNEQFF	TGTGCCAGTACCGGTGCCCCGAGACAGGGTACGAATGAGCAGTTCTTC
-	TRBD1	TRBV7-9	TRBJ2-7	CASRSSGTGNSYEQYF	TGTGCCAGCAGGTCATCCGGGACAGGGAATTCCTACGAGCAGTACTTC
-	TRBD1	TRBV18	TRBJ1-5	CASSPGDSQPQHF	TGTGCCAGCTCACCAGGGGACAGTCAGCCCCAGCATTTT
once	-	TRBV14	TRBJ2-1	CASSQTTRRTVNYNEQFF	TGTGCCAGCAGCCAGACCACGAGGAGGACAGTAAACTACAATGAGCAGTTCTTC
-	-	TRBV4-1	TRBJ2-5	CASRGRDPRETQYF	TGCGCTTCGAGGGGGCGGGATCCCCGGGAGACCCAGTACTTC